One sample yielded the 27 T cell receptor beta chains listed below, sequenced in a study of cytomegalovirus exposure and HLA in healthy donors. Use of 60 Vbeta and 13 Jbeta primers characterized the PCR. Repertoires were generated with immunoSEQ multiplex PCR, while TCRdb's copy carries only in-frame clones and drops some. The sample consists of around 30,000 clones, 40% to 45% of them appearing once. Sequences were obtained from PBMCs. Every receptor here comes from a woman in her fifties or sixties in good health and CMV-seronegative.

The chain combines TRBV4-1 with TRBJ1-5; 7 bases agree with TRBD1. V lost 4 bases and J lost 5; bases outside the gene matches: 2. Germline CDR1 reads MGHRA; CDR2 reads YSYEKL. The CDR3 spans 13 residues. The CDR3 region has the DNA TGCGCCAGCAGCCCAACAGGGGATCAGCCCCAGCATTTT. Encoded protein: CASSPTGDQPQHF.

The chain employs TRBV21-1 and TRBJ2-7; the table's D call of TRBD1 was not tested on the DNA. TRBV21-1 counts as a pseudogene. CDR3 length: 14 residues. CDR3 sequence (DNA): TGTGCCAGCAGCCCACGGGACAGCTCCTACGAGCAGTACTTC. Its translation is CASSPRDSSYEQYF.

This clone was detected a few times. The chain uses TRBV5-1 and TRBJ2-3, with 8 bases aligning to TRBD2. The CDR3 has 17 residues. The V segment lost 3 bases and the J segment 0 bases; nucleotides outside the gene matches: 9. The germline CDR1 and CDR2 sequences are SGHRS and YFSETQ. CDR3 region: CASSSGRASGSTDTQYF. DNA for the CDR3: TGCGCCAGCAGCTCGGGGAGGGCTAGCGGGAGCACAGATACGCAGTATTTT.

The V gene is TRBV27, the J gene TRBJ2-7, with TRBD1 matching 7 bases. Per germline, CDR1 MNHEY and CDR2 SMNVEV (reference sequence). The CDR3 runs to 13 residues. Unmatched junction bases numbered 4, after V lost 5 bases and J lost 3 bases. The DNA for the CDR3 is TGTGCCAGCAGTCCGGGACAGTTCTACGAGCAGTACTTC. This translates into CASSPGQFYEQYF.

The chain employs TRBV7-6 and TRBJ2-5; D unclear. The CDR3 covers 15 residues. Trimming cost V 5 bases and J 1 base, with 14 bases left between them. Germline-derived CDR1 and CDR2 are SGHVS and FNYEAQ. CDR3 nucleotides: TGTGCCAGCAGCGCTAACCTAGAGGTCCAAGAGACCCAGTACTTC. Translated, it gives CASSANLEVQETQYF.

This clone was seen a few times. The chain joins TRBV7-9 to TRBJ2-1; 8 bases agree with TRBD2. Germline V lookup: CDR1 SEHNR, CDR2 FQNEAQ (reference sequence). Unmatched junction bases numbered 17, after V lost 4 bases and J lost 3 bases. The CDR3 consists of 19 residues. The CDR3 is CASSSRGAGDRGGYNEQFF. The CDR3 bases are TGTGCCAGCAGCTCCCGGGGAGCGGGGGATAGGGGGGGCTACAATGAGCAGTTCTTC.

In its sample, this clone was seen a few times. The CDR3 reads CASSSPEQGFGKETQYF. DNA for the CDR3: TGTGCCAGCAGCTCCCCGGAACAGGGGTTCGGGAAAGAGACCCAGTACTTC. V is TRBV11-3 and J is TRBJ2-5; 7 positions match TRBD1. The CDR3 covers 17 residues. J lost 3 bases, V lost 4 bases, and 14 bases had no gene match. CDR1 is SGHNT, CDR2 YENEEA, per germline.

This chain joins TRBV5-1 and TRBJ2-3; 7 nucleotides align to TRBD2. Per the germline V gene, CDR1 is SGHRS and CDR2 is YFSETQ. The V gene end was trimmed by 0 bases and the J gene end by 8 bases; junction bases not matched to a gene: 9. The CDR3 length is 15 residues. CDR3 nucleotide sequence: TGCGCCAGCAGCTTGGCGGGGGAGGGGACTGGTACGCAGTATTTT. As protein: CASSLAGEGTGTQYF.

V and J are TRBV11-3 and TRBJ2-5; perhaps TRBD1 as D (6 bases). The CDR3 covers 14 residues. From germline, CDR1 is SGHNT and CDR2 YENEEA. Deletions cut 6 bases from V and 5 bases from J, with 16 bases between. CDR3 sequence (DNA): TGTGCCAGCAGTAAAACAGGGTTGGGGGAGACCCAGTACTTC. Its protein product is CASSKTGLGETQYF.

Only a few counts were recorded for this clone. The chain carries TRBV30 and TRBJ2-3; the match to TRBD1 covers 9 bases. Losses at the gene ends were 1 base for V and 4 bases for J; bases not matched to a gene: 6. CDR1 is GTSNPN, CDR2 SVGIG, per germline (reference sequence). CDR3 size: 15 residues. Here the CDR3 reads CAWSARDRAADTQYF. The CDR3 coding sequence is TGTGCCTGGAGTGCCCGGGACAGGGCGGCAGATACGCAGTATTTT.

This clone has more than one count but fewer than ten. One end of the junction fails to match germline, which may point to a read error. The chain links TRBV4-2 to TRBJ2-3; D might be TRBD2 (5 bases). CDR1 is LGHNA and CDR2 is YNFKEQ in the germline V gene. CDR3 size: 14 residues. CDR3 in DNA: TGTGCCAGCAGCCAAGAGGCTAGCAGAGATACGCAGTATTTT. Amino acids: CASSQEASRDTQYF.

This clone was detected only a few times. The chain is built from TRBV9 and TRBJ1-3, with 7 bases fitting TRBD1. The germline V gene has CDR1 SGDLS and CDR2 YYNGEE. CDR3 size: 16 residues. With V trimmed by 0 bases and J by 2 bases, 5 bases remained unmatched. CDR3 region: CASSVGGGRTGNTIYF. Here the CDR3 DNA reads TGTGCCAGCAGCGTAGGAGGGGGCAGGACTGGAAACACCATATATTTT.

The chain combines TRBV18 with TRBJ1-6; the match to TRBD1 covers 10 bases. CDR3 size: 14 residues. The germline CDR1 and CDR2 sequences are KGHSH and LQKENI. V shed 3 bases and J 8 bases; nucleotides not matched to a gene: 1. In DNA form, the CDR3 reads TGTGCCAGCTCACCCGACAGGGGGCATTCACCCCTCCACTTT. Its protein product is CASSPDRGHSPLHF.

In this sample, this clone turned up a few times. The chain carries TRBV19 and TRBJ1-5; no definite D call. V was clipped by 6 bases and J by 0 bases, with 12 bases between them. The CDR3 contains 15 residues. Looked up from germline, CDR1 is LNHDA and CDR2 is SQIVND (reference sequence). The CDR3 region is CASRAQDYSNQPQHF. Written as DNA, the CDR3 is TGTGCCAGTAGGGCCCAGGATTATAGCAATCAGCCCCAGCATTTT.

The table lists this clone with a few counts. The rearrangement links TRBV10-2 to TRBJ1-3, with D unresolved. Deletions cut 2 bases from V and 3 bases from J, with 11 bases between. The CDR3 is made up of 15 amino acids. Germline V gene data show CDR1 as WSHSY and CDR2 as SAAADI. The CDR3 DNA reads as TGCGCCAGCAGTGAGGATGGGAGACATGGAAACACCATATATTTT. Its protein product is CASSEDGRHGNTIYF.

The chain joins TRBV5-1 to TRBJ2-5, with 7 bases matching TRBD2. Germline values: CDR1 SGHRS, CDR2 YFSETQ. Trimming at V came to 0 bases and at J to 2 bases, leaving 7 bases not matched to a gene. The CDR3 length is 16 residues. CDR3 amino acids: CASSLGRGGLQETQYF. The CDR3, as DNA: TGCGCCAGCAGCTTGGGGCGCGGGGGACTGCAAGAGACCCAGTACTTC.

The chain has TRBV27 and TRBJ1-1; no firm D call. The V gene lost 7 bases and the J gene lost 4 bases, with 16 bases spanning the gap. The germline gives CDR1 MNHEY, CDR2 SMNVEV (reference sequence). The CDR3 covers 14 residues. DNA for the CDR3: TGTGCCAGCACACCGAGGGAGGGCAGCACTGAAGCTTTCTTT. Amino acids: CASTPREGSTEAFF.

The chain has TRBV4-1 and TRBJ2-6, with D uncertain. Germline values: CDR1 MGHRA, CDR2 YSYEKL. V dropped 1 base and J dropped 0 bases, with 7 bases sitting between them. The CDR3 loop spans 16 amino acids. This CDR3 is CASSQGLSSGANVLTF. The CDR3 DNA is TGCGCCAGCAGCCAAGGCCTTAGCTCTGGGGCCAACGTCCTGACTTTC.

The chain's CDR3 is CASSLETAGTNEKLFF. For the CDR3, the DNA is TGTGCCAGCAGCTTAGAGACGGCAGGAACTAATGAAAAACTGTTTTTT. The rearrangement links TRBV11-2 to TRBJ1-4; D is unresolved. Trimming left V 0 bases short and J 1 base short, with 9 bases between. Germline values: CDR1 SGHAT, CDR2 FQNNGV. This CDR3 is built from 16 residues.

CDR3 in amino acids: CASSEASAGALYQPQHF. CDR3 DNA: TGTGCCAGCAGTGAAGCCAGCGCAGGGGCCCTTTATCAGCCCCAGCATTTT. This chain uses TRBV6-1 with TRBJ1-5; D is possibly TRBD1 (6 bases). Deletions cut 0 bases from V and 5 bases from J, with 17 bases between. The CDR3 runs 17 residues. Germline CDR1 reads MNHNS; CDR2 reads SASEGT.

The chain joins TRBV28 to TRBJ2-7; TRBD2 matches at 7 bases. This CDR3 comprises 15 residues. The V segment lost 5 bases and the J segment 6 bases; nucleotides outside the gene matches: 13. From germline, CDR1 is MDHEN and CDR2 SYDVKM. This chain's CDR3 is CASSKSSGRRGEQYF. The CDR3 DNA is TGTGCCAGCAGTAAATCGTCCGGGAGGAGGGGCGAGCAGTACTTC.

V usage is TRBV6-1 and J usage is TRBJ2-7; no definite D call. The CDR3 spans 14 residues. Deletions cut 7 bases from V and 0 bases from J, with 13 bases between. Looked up from germline, CDR1 is MNHNS and CDR2 is SASEGT. The CDR3 loop reads CASTPPVLSYEQYF. In DNA, the CDR3 is TGTGCCAGCACCCCCCCGGTTCTCTCCTACGAGCAGTACTTC.

This clone has more than one count but fewer than ten. The gene calls are TRBV9 and TRBJ2-3; 10 bases match TRBD2. The CDR3 is 14 residues long. The germline gives CDR1 SGDLS, CDR2 YYNGEE. J was trimmed by 1 base and V by 4 bases; bases with no gene match: 0. The CDR3 region is CASSLAGGTDTQYF. CDR3 DNA sequence: TGTGCCAGCAGCCTAGCGGGGGGCACAGATACGCAGTATTTT.

V gene TRBV9 combines with J gene TRBJ2-7; D unresolved. This CDR3 has 13 residues. CDR1 is SGDLS, CDR2 YYNGEE, per germline. The V and J ends lost 0 bases and 2 bases respectively, with 6 bases between them. The CDR3 spells CASSVGSPYEQYF. As DNA, the CDR3 is TGTGCCAGCAGCGTAGGCAGTCCCTACGAGCAGTACTTC.

The chain links TRBV20-1 to TRBJ1-2; the D is unclear. The CDR3 loop spans 11 amino acids. Germline CDR1 reads DFQATT; CDR2 reads SNEGSKA (reference sequence). Deletions cut 6 bases from V and 4 bases from J, with 9 bases between. The CDR3 DNA sequence: TGCAGTGCCTCAGGTGTCTATGGCTACACCTTC. Translated, it gives CSASGVYGYTF.

The chain combines TRBV2 with TRBJ2-5; TRBD2 agrees at 14 bases. CDR3 length equals 17 residues. V shed 3 bases and J 0 bases; nucleotides not matched to a gene: 3. CDR1 is SNHLY, CDR2 FYNNEI, per germline. The CDR3 sequence is CASSDRTSGGYQETQYF. CDR3 nucleotide sequence: TGTGCCAGCAGTGATAGGACTAGCGGGGGGTACCAAGAGACCCAGTACTTC.

This clone was seen more than once but under ten times. The gene calls are TRBV19 and TRBJ2-7, with D possibly matching TRBD2 (5 bases). Between the trimmed V and J ends, which lost 5 bases and 3 bases, there was a span of 8 bases. This CDR3 spans 12 amino acids. Germline-derived CDR1 and CDR2 are LNHDA and SQIVND (reference sequence). This chain's CDR3 is CASSDGVYEQYF. The CDR3 DNA reads TGTGCCAGTAGTGACGGGGTCTACGAGCAGTACTTC.